A single T cell receptor beta chain is shown here with its context. The sample originates from a study of control samples from healthy donors and cancer patients. The data were produced by immunoSEQ multiplex PCR, yet TCRdb's version contains in-frame clones alone and is incomplete. The sample yields tens of thousands of clones, roughly 85% seen once. The CDR3 is 14 amino acids. Germline V gene sequence: CDR1 SGHTA, CDR2 FQGNSA. Trimming stripped 2 bases from V and 0 bases from J, with 5 bases between. The receptor's source is a woman aged 45-65 years with lung cancer. The chain couples TRBV7-2 to TRBJ2-1; D is uncertain. Sequencing was done on a sample of PBMCs. CDR3 loop: CASSLRSSYNEQFF. CDR3 nucleotides: TGTGCCAGCAGCTTACGAAGCTCCTACAATGAGCAGTTCTTC.